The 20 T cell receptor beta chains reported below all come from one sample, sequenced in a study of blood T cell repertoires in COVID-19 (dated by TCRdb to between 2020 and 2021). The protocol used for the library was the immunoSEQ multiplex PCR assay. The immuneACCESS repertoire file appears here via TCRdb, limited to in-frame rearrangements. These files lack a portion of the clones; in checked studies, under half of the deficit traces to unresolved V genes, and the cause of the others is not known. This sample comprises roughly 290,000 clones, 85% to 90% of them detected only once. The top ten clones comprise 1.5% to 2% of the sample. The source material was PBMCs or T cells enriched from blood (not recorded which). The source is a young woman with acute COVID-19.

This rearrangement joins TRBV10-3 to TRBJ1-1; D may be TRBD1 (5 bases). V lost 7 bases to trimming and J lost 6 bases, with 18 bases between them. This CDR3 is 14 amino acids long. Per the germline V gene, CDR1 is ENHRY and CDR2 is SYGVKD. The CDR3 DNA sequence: TGTGCCATCAATAACCAGGGTCGTGTATCTGAAGCTTTCTTT. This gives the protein CAINNQGRVSEAFF.

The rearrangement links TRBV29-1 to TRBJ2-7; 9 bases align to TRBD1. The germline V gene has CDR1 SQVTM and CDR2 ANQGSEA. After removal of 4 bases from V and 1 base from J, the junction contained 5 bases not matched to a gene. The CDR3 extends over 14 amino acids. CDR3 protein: CSVGGTGTSYEQYF. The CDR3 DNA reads TGCAGCGTTGGAGGGACAGGGACTTCCTACGAGCAGTACTTC.

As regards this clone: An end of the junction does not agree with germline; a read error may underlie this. The CDR3 sequence: CVSSSNRGGYQPQHF. For the CDR3, the DNA is TGTGTCAGCAGCTCTAACAGGGGGGGCTATCAGCCCCAGCATTTT. J is TRBJ1-5 and V is TRBV6-5; TRBD1 aligns across 8 bases. CDR1 is MNHEY, CDR2 SVGAGI, per germline. The CDR3 length is 15 residues.

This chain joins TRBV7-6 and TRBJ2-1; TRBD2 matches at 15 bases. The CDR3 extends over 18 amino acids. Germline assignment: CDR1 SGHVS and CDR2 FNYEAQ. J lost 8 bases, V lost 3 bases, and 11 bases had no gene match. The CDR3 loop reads CASSLRGLAGGARDEQFF. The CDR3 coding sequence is TGTGCCAGCAGCTTGCGGGGACTAGCGGGAGGCGCAAGAGATGAGCAGTTCTTC. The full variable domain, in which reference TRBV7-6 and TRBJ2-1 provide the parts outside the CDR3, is GAGVSQSPRYKVTKRGQDVALRCDPISGHVSLYWYRQALGQGPEFLTYFNYEAQQDKSGLPNDRFSAERPEGSISTLTIQRTEQRDSAMYRCASSLRGLAGGARDEQFFGPGTRLTVL.

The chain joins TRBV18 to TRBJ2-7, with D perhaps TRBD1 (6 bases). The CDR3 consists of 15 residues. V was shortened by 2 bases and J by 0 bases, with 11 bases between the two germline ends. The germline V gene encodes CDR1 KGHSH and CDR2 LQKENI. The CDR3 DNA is TGTGCCAGCTCACCAGTCGGACAGAGCTCCTACGAGCAGTACTTC. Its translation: CASSPVGQSSYEQYF.

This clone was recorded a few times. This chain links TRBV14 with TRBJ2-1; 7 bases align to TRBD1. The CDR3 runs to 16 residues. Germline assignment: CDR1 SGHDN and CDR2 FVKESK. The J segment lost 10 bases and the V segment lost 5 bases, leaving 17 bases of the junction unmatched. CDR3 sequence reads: CASSAYRGRYPQEQFF. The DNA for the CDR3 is TGTGCCAGCAGCGCCTACAGGGGCCGCTATCCTCAAGAGCAGTTCTTC.

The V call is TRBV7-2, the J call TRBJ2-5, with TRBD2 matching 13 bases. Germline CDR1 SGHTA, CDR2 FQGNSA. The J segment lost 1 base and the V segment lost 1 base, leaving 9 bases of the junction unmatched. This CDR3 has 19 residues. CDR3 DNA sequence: TGTGCCAGCAGCTTAGGACTAGCGGGAGGACCCAATGCCCAAGAGACCCAGTACTTC. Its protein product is CASSLGLAGGPNAQETQYF. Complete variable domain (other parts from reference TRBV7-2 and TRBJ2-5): GAGVSQSPSNKVTEKGKDVELRCDPISGHTALYWYRQSLGQGLEFLIYFQGNSAPDKSGLPSDRFSAERTGGSVSTLTIQRTQQEDSAVYLCASSLGLAGGPNAQETQYFGPGTRLLVL.

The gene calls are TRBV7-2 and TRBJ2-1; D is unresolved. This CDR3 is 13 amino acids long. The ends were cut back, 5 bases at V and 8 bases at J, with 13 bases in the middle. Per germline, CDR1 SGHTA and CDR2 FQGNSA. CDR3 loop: CASSPPTLDEQFF. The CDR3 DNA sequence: TGTGCCAGCAGCCCCCCTACTTTGGATGAGCAGTTCTTC.

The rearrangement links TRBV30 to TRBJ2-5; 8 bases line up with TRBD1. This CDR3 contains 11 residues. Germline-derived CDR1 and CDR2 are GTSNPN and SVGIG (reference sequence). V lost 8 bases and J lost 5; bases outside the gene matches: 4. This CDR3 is CAGQGGETQYF. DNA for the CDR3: TGTGCCGGACAGGGTGGGGAGACCCAGTACTTC.

The CDR3 region has the DNA TGCGCCAGCAGCCAGGGGGCAGAGGATAACTATGGCTACACCTTC. Translated, it gives CASSQGAEDNYGYTF. The J gene is TRBJ1-2, the V gene TRBV4-1; weak D call: TRBD1 (6 bases). Trimming shortened V by 3 bases and J by 1 base, and 12 bases separated the two germline ends. Looked up from germline, CDR1 is MGHRA and CDR2 is YSYEKL. The CDR3 sequence is 15 residues long.

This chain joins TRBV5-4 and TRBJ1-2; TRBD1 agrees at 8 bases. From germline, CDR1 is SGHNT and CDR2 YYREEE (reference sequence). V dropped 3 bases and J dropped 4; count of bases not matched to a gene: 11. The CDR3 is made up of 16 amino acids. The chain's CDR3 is CASSSPQGETTYGYTF. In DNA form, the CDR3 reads TGTGCCAGCAGCTCCCCACAGGGGGAAACGACCTATGGCTACACCTTC.

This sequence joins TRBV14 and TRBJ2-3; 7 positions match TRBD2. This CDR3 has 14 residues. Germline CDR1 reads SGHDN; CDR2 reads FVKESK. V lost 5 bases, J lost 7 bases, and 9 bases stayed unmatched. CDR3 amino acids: CASSVIGTTNTQYF. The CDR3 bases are TGTGCCAGCAGCGTCATAGGGACTACTAATACGCAGTATTTT.

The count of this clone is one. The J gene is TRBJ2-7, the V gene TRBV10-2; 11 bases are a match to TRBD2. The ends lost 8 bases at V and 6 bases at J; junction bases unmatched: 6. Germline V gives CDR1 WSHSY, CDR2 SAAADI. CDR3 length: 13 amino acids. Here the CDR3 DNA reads TGCGCCAGCCAAATAGCGGGAGGGGTCGAGCAGTACTTC. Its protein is CASQIAGGVEQYF.

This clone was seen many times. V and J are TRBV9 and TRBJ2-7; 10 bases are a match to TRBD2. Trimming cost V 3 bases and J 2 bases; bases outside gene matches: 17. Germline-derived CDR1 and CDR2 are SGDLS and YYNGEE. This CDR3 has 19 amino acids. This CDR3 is CASSDGTETGLARPYEQYF. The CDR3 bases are TGTGCCAGCAGCGACGGGACAGAAACGGGACTAGCGAGACCCTACGAGCAGTACTTC.

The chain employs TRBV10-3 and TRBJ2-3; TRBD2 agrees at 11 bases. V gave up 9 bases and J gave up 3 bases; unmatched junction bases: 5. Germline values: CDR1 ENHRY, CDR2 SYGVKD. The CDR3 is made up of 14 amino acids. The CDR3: CAISSGRKTDTQYF. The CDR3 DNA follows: TGTGCCATTTCTAGCGGGAGGAAAACAGATACGCAGTATTTT.

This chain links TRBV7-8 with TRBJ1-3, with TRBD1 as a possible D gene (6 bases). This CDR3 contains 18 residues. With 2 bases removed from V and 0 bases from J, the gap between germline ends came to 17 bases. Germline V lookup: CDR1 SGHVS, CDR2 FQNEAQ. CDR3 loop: CASSLMLDRRYSGNTIYF. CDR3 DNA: TGTGCCAGCAGCTTAATGCTCGACAGGCGCTACTCTGGAAACACCATATATTTT.

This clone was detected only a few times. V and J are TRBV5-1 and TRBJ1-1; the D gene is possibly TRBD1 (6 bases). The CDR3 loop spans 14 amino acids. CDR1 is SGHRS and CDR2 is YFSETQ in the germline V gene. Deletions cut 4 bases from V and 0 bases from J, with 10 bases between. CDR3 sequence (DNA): TGCGCCAGCAGCGAGCAGGGGATGAACACTGAAGCTTTCTTT. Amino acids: CASSEQGMNTEAFF.

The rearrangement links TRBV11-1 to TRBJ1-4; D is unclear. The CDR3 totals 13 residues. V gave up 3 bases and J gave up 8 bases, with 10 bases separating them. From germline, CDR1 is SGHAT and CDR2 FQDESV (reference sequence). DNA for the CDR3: TGTGCCAGCAGCTTCCAGGAAGGCGAAAAACTGTTTTTT. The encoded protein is CASSFQEGEKLFF.

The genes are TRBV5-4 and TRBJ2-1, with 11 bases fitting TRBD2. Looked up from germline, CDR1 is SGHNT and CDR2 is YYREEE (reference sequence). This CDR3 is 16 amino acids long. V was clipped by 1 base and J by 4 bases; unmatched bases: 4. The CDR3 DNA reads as TGTGCCAGCAGCTTGTGGGGGACTAGCGGATACAATGAGCAGTTCTTC. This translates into CASSLWGTSGYNEQFF.

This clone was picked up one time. CDR3 loop: CASSLAIDRVYEQYF. The CDR3 region has the DNA TGCGCCAGCAGCCTCGCGATCGACAGGGTCTACGAGCAGTACTTC. The J gene is TRBJ2-7, the V gene TRBV4-1; 7 nucleotides line up with TRBD1. Germline V lookup: CDR1 MGHRA, CDR2 YSYEKL. Trimming at V came to 4 bases and at J to 3 bases, leaving 9 bases not matched to a gene. This CDR3 has 15 amino acids.